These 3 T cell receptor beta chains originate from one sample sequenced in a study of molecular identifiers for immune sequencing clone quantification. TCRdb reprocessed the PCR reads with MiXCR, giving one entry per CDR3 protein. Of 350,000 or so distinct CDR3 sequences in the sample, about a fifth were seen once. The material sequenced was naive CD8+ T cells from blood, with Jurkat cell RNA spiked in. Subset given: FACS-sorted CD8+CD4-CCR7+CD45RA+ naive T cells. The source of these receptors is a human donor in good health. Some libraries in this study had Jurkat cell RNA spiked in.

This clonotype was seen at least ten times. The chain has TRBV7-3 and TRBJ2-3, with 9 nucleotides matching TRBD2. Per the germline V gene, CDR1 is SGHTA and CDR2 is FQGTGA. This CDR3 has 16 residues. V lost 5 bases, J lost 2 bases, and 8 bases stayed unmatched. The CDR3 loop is CASSQLAGGITDTQYF. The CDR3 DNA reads TGTGCCAGCAGCCAGCTGGCGGGAGGGATCACAGATACGCAGTATTTT.

This chain's CDR3 is CASSLALGTESSYEQYF. The CDR3 DNA sequence: TGTGCCAGCAGCTTAGCGTTGGGGACAGAGTCCTCGTACGAGCAGTACTTC. V and J are TRBV7-9 and TRBJ2-7, with 7 bases matching TRBD1. Germline CDR1 SEHNR, CDR2 FQNEAQ (reference sequence). V shed 0 bases and J 4 bases; nucleotides not matched to a gene: 12. This CDR3 comprises 17 residues.

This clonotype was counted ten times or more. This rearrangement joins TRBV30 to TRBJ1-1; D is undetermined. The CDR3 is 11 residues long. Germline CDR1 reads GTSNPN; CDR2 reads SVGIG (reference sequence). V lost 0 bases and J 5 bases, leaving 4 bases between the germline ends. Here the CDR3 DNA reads TGTGCCTGGAGTGTCTTTACTGAAGCTTTCTTT. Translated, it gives CAWSVFTEAFF.